This T cell receptor beta chain stems from a study of T cells after yellow fever vaccination. On this clonotype itself: The antigen is undetermined.

The CDR3 spans 17 residues. CDR1 and CDR2 (germline): LGHNA, YNFKEQ. The ends lost 2 bases at V and 6 bases at J; junction bases unmatched: 12. 5'RACE template switching generated TCR cDNA, adding a universal primer site and UMIs. MiXCR, applied by TCRdb to the 5' RACE reads, yields one record per CDR3 protein. The sample lists under 700,000 distinct CDR3 sequences, around a sixth occurring once. The study's findings and limits: Primary-vaccination clones mostly resurfaced post-booster (less than 98% CD4, roughly 87% CD8).

Source: PBMCs, taken around 5 days after the first yellow fever vaccination. This sequence joins TRBV4-2 and TRBJ2-2, with 7 bases aligning to TRBD2. This sequence was found in a man aged 18 to 29 who received the YFV17D yellow fever vaccine. The CDR3 DNA is TGTGCCAGCAGCCAATCTCTGGGGGGGTCGGGGGCCGGGGAGCTGTTTTTT. Amino acid sequence: CASSQSLGGSGAGELFF.